A single sample gave rise to the 21 T cell receptor beta chains below, sequenced in a study of kidney transplant recipient with SARS-CoV-2 infection (dated by TCRdb to about 2021). Sequencing was performed on an Illumina MiSeq. TCRdb handled the public reads itself, with Q25 trimming in fastp and clone calling in MiXCR, and kept productive beta chains. Each entry is one CDR3 protein sequence, shown with its most common DNA and genes. The sample table records approximately 240,000 distinct CDR3 sequences; around 28% of these occur just once. Roughly 7.3% of the sample lies in the top ten. The sample's time point label, decoded: pre-pandemic baseline sample and day 111 after first positive SARS-CoV-2 test. The input for sequencing was a blood sample, taken at baseline and on day 111 from a kidney transplant recipient. The receptor set was obtained from a male patient between 25 and 39 years old who had COVID-19 and was a kidney transplant recipient. Post transplant, some T cells may arise from the graft donor.

This clonotype has a count of ten or more. The J gene is TRBJ2-7, the V gene TRBV3-2; the table names TRBD1, a call not compared with the DNA. TRBV3-2 is classified as a pseudogene. The CDR3 spans 15 residues. The DNA for the CDR3 is TGTGCCAGCAGCAAAAGGGGGCAGCCTCTCCACGAGCAGTACTTC. Its protein product is CASSKRGQPLHEQYF.

This clonotype was observed once. A read error may account for a junction end that differs from germline. J is TRBJ2-6 and V is TRBV7-2; D not resolved. Looked up from germline, CDR1 is SGHTA and CDR2 is FQGNSA. The CDR3 runs to 14 residues. CDR3 coding DNA: TGCGCCGGCAGCTGGGGTGCGGGGGCCAACGTCCTGACTTTC. Translation gives CAGSWGAGANVLTF.

This clonotype has ten or more counts. The V call is TRBV7-1, the J call TRBJ1-2; D gene uncertain. TRBV7-1 is an ORF for which the function is uncertain. This CDR3 has 17 residues. The germline V and J ends were trimmed by 5 bases and 4 bases, with 23 bases remaining between them. The CDR3 nucleotides are TGTGCCAGCAGCGCATCGAGTCACGAGGGAAAGACCTATGGCTACACCTTC. This gives the protein CASSASSHEGKTYGYTF.

V usage is TRBV16 and J usage is TRBJ1-2; D may be TRBD1 (6 bases). Germline V CDR1 and CDR2: KGHSY, FQNENV. The V end was cut by 5 bases, the J end by 4 bases, with 23 bases between. This CDR3 spans 17 amino acids. CDR3 sequence reads: CASSIRGVVRKTYGYTF. CDR3 sequence (DNA): TGTGCCAGCAGCATAAGGGGGGTCGTTAGAAAGACCTATGGCTACACCTTC.

This clonotype was seen repeatedly, ten times or more. This chain connects TRBV5-4 to TRBJ1-2; D gene unclear. Trimming pared 6 bases from V and 4 bases from J, leaving 22 bases between. Per the germline V gene, CDR1 is SGHNT and CDR2 is YYREEE (reference sequence). This CDR3 is built from 16 residues. Here the CDR3 reads CASKRSVPGKTYGYTF. The CDR3 DNA follows: TGTGCCAGCAAACGAAGCGTACCAGGAAAGACCTATGGCTACACCTTC.

This clonotype was found many times. The J gene is TRBJ2-2, the V gene TRBV29-1; 7 bases are a match to TRBD2. The length of the CDR3 is 13 residues. V was pared by 6 bases and J by 6 bases, with 7 bases of the junction left unmatched. Germline V gene data show CDR1 as SQVTM and CDR2 as ANQGSEA. This chain's CDR3 is CSVGGSFAGELFF. The DNA of the CDR3 is TGCAGCGTGGGAGGGTCTTTCGCCGGGGAGCTGTTTTTT.

In regard to this clonotype: Possible read error: a much larger clone is one base away. This chain links TRBV9 with TRBJ1-2; D remains unclear. This CDR3 is 16 amino acids long. Trimming shortened V by 6 bases and J by 4 bases, and 22 bases separated the two germline ends. Germline-derived CDR1 and CDR2 are SGDLS and YYNGEE. CDR3 protein: CASKVGYSRKTYGYTF. The CDR3, as DNA: TGTGCCAGCAAGGTTGGGTACTCAAGAAAGACCTATGGCTACACCTTC.

This clonotype has just a few counts. This rearrangement joins TRBV6-2 or TRBV6-3 to TRBJ1-1, with D hard to call. The CDR3 runs 11 residues. Germline V gene lookup returns CDR1 MNHEY and CDR2 SVGEGT. The V end was cut by 8 bases, the J end by 4 bases, with 8 bases between. CDR3 amino acids: CASERGTEAFF. The CDR3 bases are TGTGCCAGCGAGCGGGGCACTGAAGCTTTCTTT.

Worth noting for this clonotype: A much larger clone differs from this one at a single base, so this may be a read error. The rearrangement joins TRBV5-1 to TRBJ2-7; D unresolved. This CDR3 is built from 12 residues. The germline CDR1 and CDR2 sequences are SGHRS and YFSETQ. Here the CDR3 reads CASSPDGPERYF. The CDR3 nucleotides are TGCGCCAGCAGCCCGGACGGGCCCGAGCGGTACTTC.

The J gene is TRBJ1-6, the V gene TRBV27; 8 nucleotides line up with TRBD1. Trimming took 8 bases from V and 6 from J; bases not matched to a gene: 9. The germline gives CDR1 MNHEY, CDR2 SMNVEV (reference sequence). The CDR3 sequence is 15 residues long. CDR3 region: CASGEGQGGNSPLHF. CDR3 nucleotide sequence: TGTGCCAGCGGGGAAGGACAGGGTGGTAATTCACCCCTCCACTTT.

Regarding this clonotype: A single base separates this from a much larger clone, so it may be a read error. The chain has TRBV5-1 and TRBJ2-4; 9 bases map to TRBD2. The CDR3 is 15 amino acids. Germline V gives CDR1 SGHRS, CDR2 YFSETQ. The junction had 14 bases not matched to a gene; V was cut back by 3 bases and J by 13 bases. In nucleotides, the CDR3 is TGCGCCAGCAGCTATAGCGGGAGCGCCAGCCATGAGCAGTACTTC. Amino acids: CASSYSGSASHEQYF.

With respect to this clonotype: A much larger clone is a single base away; this may be a read error. The CDR3 region is CASETEGQGRRDNEQFF. The CDR3 region has the DNA TGTGCCAGCGAAACCGAAGGTCAGGGGAGGAGGGACAATGAGCAGTTCTTC. This rearrangement joins TRBV28 to TRBJ2-1; possibly TRBD1 or TRBD2 for D (6 bases each). CDR1 and CDR2 from the germline V gene are MDHEN and SYDVKM. This CDR3 spans 17 amino acids. V gave up 8 bases and J gave up 5 bases, with 25 bases separating them.

This clonotype was counted only a few times. The V and J genes are TRBV19 and TRBJ2-1, with 7 bases fitting TRBD1. V lost 5 bases and J lost 6; bases outside the gene matches: 7. The length of the CDR3 is 14 residues. Germline V CDR1 and CDR2: LNHDA, SQIVND (reference sequence). The CDR3, as DNA: TGTGCCAGTAGTTGGGACAGTCGGATCAATGAGCAGTTCTTC. It yields the protein CASSWDSRINEQFF.

This clonotype was seen repeatedly, ten times or more. At one boundary the junction diverges from the germline segment, which might be a read error. This sequence joins TRBV4-2 and TRBJ1-3; D is possibly TRBD1 (6 bases). From germline, CDR1 is LGHNA and CDR2 YNFKEQ. The CDR3 is made up of 16 amino acids. The CDR3 bases are TGTGCCAGCAGTCAAGGGCAATGGGGGCTTGGAAACACCATATATTTT. Translation gives CASSQGQWGLGNTIYF.

There are many counts of this clonotype. This chain connects TRBV20-1 to TRBJ2-7, with D uncertain. Germline V gives CDR1 DFQATT, CDR2 SNEGSKA (reference sequence). This CDR3 is 12 amino acids long. V lost 3 bases to trimming and J lost 3 bases, with 9 bases between them. The CDR3 sequence: CSARLGIYEQYF. The CDR3 nucleotides are TGCAGTGCTAGGCTGGGGATCTACGAGCAGTACTTC.

This clonotype was picked up many times. The chain carries TRBV4-1 and TRBJ2-3; no clear D gene. CDR3 length: 15 amino acids. The V gene's germline CDR1 is MGHRA and CDR2 YSYEKL. V was pared by 0 bases and J by 4 bases, with 11 bases between. In DNA form, the CDR3 reads TGCGCCAGCAGCCAAGAAGGCGGTCAGGCAGATACGCAGTATTTT. It encodes CASSQEGGQADTQYF.

At least ten counts were recorded for this clonotype. The CDR3 region is CASSYGGSVYEQYF. The CDR3, as DNA: TGTGCCAGCAGTTACGGCGGGAGTGTTTACGAGCAGTACTTC. The chain combines TRBV6-5 with TRBJ2-7, with 7 bases identical to TRBD2. Germline V gene lookup returns CDR1 MNHEY and CDR2 SVGAGI. The trim removed 2 bases at V and 4 bases at J, leaving 5 bases unmatched. There are 14 residues in the CDR3.

In this sample, this clonotype turned up many times. The rearrangement uses TRBV2 and TRBJ2-5; D might be TRBD2 (8 bases). The CDR3 contains 24 residues. The V and J ends lost 3 bases and 5 bases respectively, with 43 bases between them. Per germline, CDR1 SNHLY and CDR2 FYNNEI. CDR3 in DNA: TGTGCCAGCAGTGATTTACCCCAAGCGCTCGACCTACTAGCGGCAGTTAAACAGGGGGAGACCCAGTACTTC. Protein product: CASSDLPQALDLLAAVKQGETQYF.

The chain combines TRBV30 with TRBJ2-5, with 9 bases matching TRBD1. V gave up 1 base and J gave up 1 base; unmatched junction bases: 16. This CDR3 comprises 19 residues. Germline CDR1 and CDR2: GTSNPN and SVGIG (reference sequence). The CDR3 region is CAWSAGTGTTRLSQETQYF. The CDR3 DNA sequence: TGTGCCTGGAGTGCCGGGACAGGGACCACAAGGCTGTCCCAAGAGACCCAGTACTTC.

This clonotype was seen only a few times. The chain has TRBV20-1 and TRBJ2-7, with 7 bases identical to TRBD2. CDR3 length: 13 residues. Looked up from germline, CDR1 is DFQATT and CDR2 is SNEGSKA (reference sequence). The V gene end was trimmed by 6 bases and the J gene end by 2 bases; junction bases not matched to a gene: 7. The CDR3 sequence is CSAGETSTYEQYF. In DNA form, the CDR3 reads TGCAGTGCCGGAGAGACTAGCACCTACGAGCAGTACTTC.

As regards this clonotype: Given a much more abundant clone one base away, this may be a read error. Since the CDR3 does not end with the conserved phenylalanine or tryptophan, this likely comes from a read error. This chain joins TRBV5-4 and TRBJ1-2; 8 bases fit TRBD1. CDR1 SGHNT and CDR2 YYREEE come from the germline V gene (reference sequence). V shed 3 bases and J 8 bases; nucleotides not matched to a gene: 6. The CDR3 sequence is 13 residues long. As DNA, the CDR3 is TGTGCCAGCAGCTCAGGACAGGGAGGCGGCTACACCCTC. Protein sequence: CASSSGQGGGYTL.